This TCR beta chain was captured in a study of blood T cell repertoires in COVID-19. Trimming left V 5 bases short and J 3 bases short, with 8 bases between. Germline V CDR1 and CDR2: SGHTA, FQGTGA. The CDR3 spans 13 residues. TCRdb's table, derived via immunoSEQ multiplex PCR, lists solely in-frame clones and lacks some. Of around 270,000 clones in the sample, 80% to 90% were seen once. The chain links TRBV7-3 to TRBJ1-3; no clear D gene. This TCR came from a woman aged 35 to 49 who had been exposed to COVID-19. Sequenced material: PBMCs or T cells enriched from blood (not recorded which). CDR3 sequence reads: CASSGGGGNTIYF. The CDR3 DNA reads TGTGCCAGCAGCGGAGGTGGTGGAAACACCATATATTTT.